This T cell receptor (beta chain) originates from a study of radiation and T cells in renal cell carcinoma. The sample's time point: blood 2 weeks post-SBRT. Treatment reported: 15 Gy SBRT to primary tumor, nephrectomy 4 weeks later. After SBRT, blood was collected at 2 and 4 weeks, plus baseline. The patient's renal cell carcinoma had clear cell pathology. Study results and caveats: No pretreatment tumor biopsies were available for baseline clonotypes.

Germline lookup yields CDR1 SGHVS and CDR2 FQNEAQ. CDR3 length: 14 residues. V was cut by 1 base and J by 2 bases, with 6 bases left in between. Notes on this clone: No antigen is known for it.

Data came from immunoSEQ multiplex PCR; TCRdb stores just in-frame clones and leaves some out. Among tens of thousands of clones listed, approximately 86% were seen once. Sequencing used blood, obtained from a patient whose treatment included radiotherapy and nephrectomy. V is TRBV7-8 and J is TRBJ2-1, with no clear D. The origin of this receptor is a woman aged 45 to 65 with renal cell carcinoma. The CDR3 DNA reads as TGTGCCAGCAGCTTAGTCAGTACCTACAATGAGCAGTTCTTC. Residues: CASSLVSTYNEQFF. The full variable domain, rest sourced from reference TRBV7-8 and TRBJ2-1, is GAGVSQSPRYKVAKRGQDVALRCDPISGHVSLFWYQQALGQGPEFLTYFQNEAQLDKSGLPSDRFFAERPEGSVSTLKIQRTQQEDSAVYLCASSLVSTYNEQFFGPGTRLTVL.